A single TCR beta chain is shown here with its context. The data derive from a study of blood T cell repertoires in COVID-19. Per the original methods: Amplification of reference gene primers provided the estimated nucleated cell counts. Sequencing was performed with immunoSEQ multiplex PCR; in TCRdb, only in-frame clones are kept and a portion is missing. The DNA was the basis for D and trimming; V, J and clone size are from that table. The sample carries about 270,000 clones, approximately 90% recorded once. J gave up 6 bases and V 2 bases, and 1 base lay outside the gene matches. The CDR3 runs 14 residues. CDR1 and CDR2 from the germline V gene are SGHAT and FQNNGV.

The chain has TRBV11-2 and TRBJ2-7; 13 bases line up with TRBD2. Sequencing was done on a sample of PBMCs or T cells enriched from blood (not recorded which). The TCR was taken from a woman aged 55-69 years in a cohort exposed to, infected with or recovered from COVID-19 (not recorded which). In DNA, the CDR3 is TGTGCCAGCAGCTTACGACTAGCGGGAGGCGAGCAGTACTTC. As protein: CASSLRLAGGEQYF.